The 9 T cell receptor beta chains given below trace back to one sample, sequenced in a study of CD8 T cells in Susac syndrome. An input of about 0.45 to 1 ug of RNA was subjected to reverse transcription using random hexamers. One entry per CDR3 protein, called by TCRdb with MiXCR from the immunoSEQ multiplex PCR reads. Here the sample spans about 120,000 distinct CDR3 sequences, 94% being singletons. The sequencing sample was made of CD4+ T cells from PBMCs. Every receptor here comes from a human donor in good health.

This chain connects TRBV7-9 to TRBJ2-1; the D is unclear. The CDR3 length is 13 residues. Germline lookup yields CDR1 SEHNR and CDR2 FQNEAQ (reference sequence). V shed 1 base and J shed 8 bases, with 9 bases lying between them. For the CDR3, the DNA is TGTGCCAGCAGCTTAGTTTCTGGAGATGAGCAGTTCTTC. Its protein is CASSLVSGDEQFF.

The CDR3 nucleotides read TGTGCCAGCACCTCGGGACAGCTAGAGACCCAGTACTTC. Translation gives CASTSGQLETQYF. The rearrangement uses TRBV6-1 and TRBJ2-5; the match to TRBD1 covers 7 bases. Germline CDR1 is MNHNS and CDR2 is SASEGT. Trimming removed 7 bases from V and 4 bases from J; junction bases left unmatched: 6. The CDR3 extends over 13 amino acids.

V gene TRBV27 combines with J gene TRBJ2-7; 7 bases match TRBD1. V dropped 6 bases and J dropped 2; count of bases not matched to a gene: 7. The CDR3 sequence is 14 residues long. CDR1 and CDR2 from the germline V gene are MNHEY and SMNVEV (reference sequence). This chain's CDR3 is CASRGTGVPYEQYF. The CDR3 DNA reads as TGTGCCAGCAGAGGAACAGGGGTTCCCTACGAGCAGTACTTC.

The rearrangement joins TRBV12-3 or TRBV12-4 to TRBJ1-2; tentatively, D is TRBD1 (6 bases). The CDR3 contains 15 residues. V was clipped by 5 bases and J by 4 bases, with 17 bases between them. This CDR3 is CASSHLQGNPYGYTF. The CDR3 DNA follows: TGTGCCAGCAGTCACCTACAGGGAAACCCCTATGGCTACACCTTC.

This rearrangement joins TRBV23-1 to TRBJ2-7; D gene uncertain. TRBV23-1 is known as an ORF, though its function is uncertain. V dropped 8 bases and J dropped 0 bases, with 11 bases sitting between them. This CDR3 comprises 13 residues. CDR3 loop: CASPPESSYEQYF. CDR3 nucleotides: TGCGCCAGCCCCCCGGAGTCCTCCTACGAGCAGTACTTC.

The chain couples TRBV7-2 to TRBJ2-7; D not resolved. The germline gives CDR1 SGHTA, CDR2 FQGNSA. The CDR3 totals 13 residues. Trimming left V 3 bases short and J 4 bases short, with 10 bases between. The CDR3 DNA sequence: TGTGCCAGCAGCTTCCAGCAGCCTTACGAGCAGTACTTC. It encodes CASSFQQPYEQYF.

This clonotype was detected only once. The V and J genes are TRBV19 and TRBJ2-7, with 8 bases fitting TRBD1. Looked up from germline, CDR1 is LNHDA and CDR2 is SQIVND (reference sequence). Trimming cost V 4 bases and J 1 base; bases outside gene matches: 6. CDR3 length: 15 residues. CDR3 loop: CASSTGTGGSYEQYF. CDR3 in DNA: TGTGCCAGTAGTACCGGGACAGGTGGATCCTACGAGCAGTACTTC.

This clonotype was detected only a few times. The chain carries TRBV30 and TRBJ2-1; 11 positions agree with TRBD2. V trimming: 0 bases; J trimming: 6 bases; junction bases outside the gene matches: 1. There are 14 residues in the CDR3. Germline lookup yields CDR1 GTSNPN and CDR2 SVGIG (reference sequence). The chain's CDR3 is CAWSVLAGGNEQFF. CDR3 DNA sequence: TGTGCCTGGAGTGTCCTAGCGGGAGGCAATGAGCAGTTCTTC.

V is TRBV28 and J is TRBJ2-7; 13 bases line up with TRBD2. The J segment lost 2 bases and the V segment lost 4 bases, leaving 11 bases of the junction unmatched. The germline V gene has CDR1 MDHEN and CDR2 SYDVKM. This CDR3 is built from 18 residues. The CDR3 DNA sequence: TGTGCCAGCAGTTGGCATCTATCCGGGACTAGCGGGACCTACGAGCAGTACTTC. It codes for CASSWHLSGTSGTYEQYF. Looking up the rest from reference TRBV28 and TRBJ2-7 gives the full variable domain: DVKVTQSSRYLVKRTGEKVFLECVQDMDHENMFWYRQDPGLGLRLIYFSYDVKMKEKGDIPEGYSVSREKKERFSLILESASTNQTSMYLCASSWHLSGTSGTYEQYFGPGTRLTVT.